The 20 T cell receptor beta chains in this list originate from one sample, sequenced in a study of blood T cells in healthy people across ages. The authors ran a second PCR of 7 to 11 cycles using a sample-barcoded 5' primer and a J-beta primer mix. TCRdb used MiXCR to reprocess the 5' RACE reads, holding one entry per CDR3 protein. The sample yields 600,000 or so distinct CDR3 sequences, 40% to 50% seen once. Sequencing input: blood. The receptors shown here come from an older man in good health.

This clonotype was counted at least ten times. The rearrangement links TRBV6-6 to TRBJ1-2; no clear D. V lost 2 bases, J lost 2 bases, and 6 bases lay in between. The germline CDR1 and CDR2 sequences are MNHNY and SVGAGI (reference sequence). The CDR3 length is 13 residues. This CDR3 is CASSYTGNYGYTF. The CDR3 region has the DNA TGTGCCAGCAGTTACACGGGGAACTATGGCTACACCTTC.

The chain has TRBV5-1 and TRBJ2-7; 7 positions agree with TRBD1. The V segment lost 3 bases and the J segment 3 bases; nucleotides outside the gene matches: 6. In germline, CDR1 is SGHRS, CDR2 YFSETQ. The CDR3 covers 14 residues. The CDR3 nucleotides read TGCGCCAGCAGCTCACAGGGGTCGATCTACGAGCAGTACTTC. It codes for CASSSQGSIYEQYF. Using reference TRBV5-1 and TRBJ2-7 for the parts outside the CDR3, the full variable domain is KAGVTQTPRYLIKTRGQQVTLSCSPISGHRSVSWYQQTPGQGLQFLFEYFSETQRNKGNFPGRFSGRQFSNSRSEMNVSTLELGDSALYLCASSSQGSIYEQYFGPGTRLTVT.

The chain is built from TRBV5-1 and TRBJ2-1, with 10 bases that match TRBD2. J was trimmed by 8 bases and V by 1 base; bases with no gene match: 9. Germline CDR1 reads SGHRS; CDR2 reads YFSETQ. CDR3 size: 16 residues. Here the CDR3 reads CASSLSASGSVDEQFF. For the CDR3, the DNA is TGCGCCAGCAGCTTGAGTGCTAGCGGGAGCGTGGATGAGCAGTTCTTC.

This rearrangement joins TRBV7-8 to TRBJ2-3, with TRBD2 matching over 12 bases. Looked up from germline, CDR1 is SGHVS and CDR2 is FQNEAQ. CDR3 length: 14 amino acids. V gave up 7 bases and J gave up 5 bases; unmatched junction bases: 4. This chain's CDR3 is CASTSGGAGDTQYF. DNA of the CDR3: TGTGCCAGCACTAGCGGGGGGGCTGGAGATACGCAGTATTTT.

This clonotype has ten or more counts. The chain employs TRBV27 and TRBJ1-1; the match to TRBD1 covers 8 bases. The CDR3 is 14 amino acids. V shed 6 bases, J shed 0 bases, and the junction held 3 bases outside the gene matches. Germline CDR1 reads MNHEY; CDR2 reads SMNVEV (reference sequence). CDR3 sequence reads: CASRRQGLNTEAFF. The CDR3 nucleotides read TGTGCCAGCAGACGACAGGGGTTGAACACTGAAGCTTTCTTT.

The CDR3 loop reads CASSEFSGTGFHGYTF. The CDR3 DNA is TGTGCCAGCAGTGAATTCTCCGGGACAGGGTTCCATGGCTACACCTTC. V usage is TRBV25-1 and J usage is TRBJ1-2; 9 bases are shared with TRBD1. Unmatched junction bases numbered 9, after V lost 1 base and J lost 6 bases. The CDR3 is made up of 16 amino acids. In germline, CDR1 is MGHDK, CDR2 SYGVNS.

This clonotype was seen just once. The chain joins TRBV11-2 to TRBJ2-5; 7 bases match TRBD2. With V trimmed by 5 bases and J by 13 bases, 10 bases remained unmatched. There are 12 residues in the CDR3. The germline gives CDR1 SGHAT, CDR2 FQNNGV. CDR3 sequence reads: CASSPRTSKLYF. For the CDR3, the DNA is TGTGCCAGCAGCCCCCGGACTAGTAAACTGTACTTC.

The chain has TRBV20-1 and TRBJ1-4; a possible D gene is TRBD1 (6 bases). CDR1 is DFQATT, CDR2 SNEGSKA, per germline (reference sequence). The CDR3 totals 13 residues. Trimming pared 3 bases from V and 8 bases from J, leaving 13 bases between. The CDR3 region has the DNA TGCAGTGCTAGTGGAATTAGGGGGGAAAAACTGTTTTTT. Translating it yields CSASGIRGEKLFF.

This chain connects TRBV5-1 to TRBJ2-1, with a tentative D call TRBD1 (6 bases). This CDR3 contains 15 residues. From germline, CDR1 is SGHRS and CDR2 YFSETQ. V lost 3 bases and J lost 5, with 15 bases in between. CDR3 region: CASSSTGTTNNEQFF. As DNA, the CDR3 is TGCGCCAGCAGCTCCACCGGGACAACAAACAATGAGCAGTTCTTC.

The V and J genes are TRBV12-3 or TRBV12-4 and TRBJ2-1; weak D call: TRBD2 (6 bases). The CDR3 is 14 amino acids. V lost 8 bases and J 5 bases, leaving 16 bases between the germline ends. The CDR3 DNA follows: TGTGCCAGCGGGCGGGGCAGGGTGGACAATGAGCAGTTCTTC. This gives the protein CASGRGRVDNEQFF.

The chain recombines TRBV7-2 with TRBJ2-5; TRBD1 matches 11 bases. This CDR3 has 15 residues. Per the germline V gene, CDR1 is SGHTA and CDR2 is FQGNSA. With 5 bases clipped from V and 0 bases from J, the junction kept 2 bases outside the gene matches. The CDR3: CASSRDRGNQETQYF. The CDR3 DNA is TGTGCCAGCAGCCGGGACAGGGGGAACCAAGAGACCCAGTACTTC.

The V call is TRBV20-1, the J call TRBJ2-3, with D possibly matching TRBD1 (5 bases). The germline CDR1 and CDR2 sequences are DFQATT and SNEGSKA (reference sequence). Between the trimmed V and J ends, which lost 8 bases and 0 bases, there was a span of 21 bases. CDR3 length: 16 amino acids. CDR3 sequence reads: CSPMRGAGVSTDTQYF. The CDR3 DNA follows: TGCAGTCCTATGCGTGGGGCTGGAGTCAGCACAGATACGCAGTATTTT.

The chain uses TRBV20-1 and TRBJ2-3; 7 nucleotides align to TRBD2. Germline assignment: CDR1 DFQATT and CDR2 SNEGSKA (reference sequence). This CDR3 has 17 residues. The junction had 10 bases not matched to a gene; V was cut back by 1 base and J by 0 bases. CDR3 amino acids: CSARGRGRASSTDTQYF. The DNA of the CDR3 is TGCAGTGCTAGAGGGAGAGGGAGGGCCTCGAGCACAGATACGCAGTATTTT.

The chain uses TRBV20-1 and TRBJ2-3, with D perhaps being TRBD1 or TRBD2 (5 bases each). The CDR3 extends over 14 amino acids. The germline V gene encodes CDR1 DFQATT and CDR2 SNEGSKA (reference sequence). Trimming cost V 6 bases and J 8 bases, with 21 bases left between them. The chain's CDR3 is CSAPREGSQGTQYF. CDR3 nucleotide sequence: TGCAGTGCCCCACGAGAGGGGAGTCAGGGTACGCAGTATTTT.

The chain uses TRBV7-9 and TRBJ1-1; D is possibly TRBD1 (5 bases). Germline CDR1 is SEHNR and CDR2 is FQNEAQ (reference sequence). V was trimmed by 5 bases and J by 1 base, leaving 14 bases between them. The CDR3 has 15 amino acids. Here the CDR3 DNA reads TGTGCCAGCAGCCCCTGGGGGAGCCCGAACACTGAAGCTTTCTTT. Translation: CASSPWGSPNTEAFF.

This clonotype has a count of ten or more. The V call is TRBV6-5, the J call TRBJ2-3, with 9 bases that match TRBD1. The CDR3 has 16 amino acids. V lost 6 bases to trimming and J lost 5 bases; unmatched junction nucleotides: 12. In germline, CDR1 is MNHEY, CDR2 SVGAGI. CDR3 in DNA: TGTGCCAGCAGCTCACCGGACAGGGGAAGAGGAGATACGCAGTATTTT. This gives the protein CASSSPDRGRGDTQYF.

This chain uses TRBV20-1 with TRBJ1-4; D gene unclear. Germline V gene data show CDR1 as DFQATT and CDR2 as SNEGSKA (reference sequence). This CDR3 region has 15 residues. The germline V and J ends were trimmed by 6 bases and 3 bases, with 17 bases remaining between them. CDR3 DNA sequence: TGCAGTGCACGATCGGCCAGAGATTCTAATGAAAAACTGTTTTTT. Protein product: CSARSARDSNEKLFF.

This clonotype was seen more than once but under ten times. V and J are TRBV12-3 or TRBV12-4 and TRBJ2-4; 8 bases fit TRBD1. With V trimmed by 7 bases and J by 5 bases, 7 bases remained unmatched. The CDR3 totals 14 residues. Here the CDR3 DNA reads TGTGCCAGCAAACCGCAGGGGGCAGAAAACATTCAGTACTTC. It encodes CASKPQGAENIQYF.

This sequence joins TRBV7-9 and TRBJ2-1; D not resolved. V lost 5 bases and J 13 bases, leaving 27 bases between the germline ends. The V gene's germline CDR1 is SEHNR and CDR2 FQNEAQ (reference sequence). This CDR3 spans 16 amino acids. CDR3: CASSPPLETNYPAQFF. Written as DNA, the CDR3 is TGTGCCAGCAGCCCCCCCCTTGAGACGAATTACCCGGCCCAGTTCTTC.

The rearrangement joins TRBV3-1 to TRBJ2-7; D unclear. Looked up from germline, CDR1 is LGHDT and CDR2 is YNNKEL (reference sequence). This CDR3 contains 14 residues. The V and J ends lost 1 base and 1 base respectively, with 8 bases between them. CDR3 DNA sequence: TGTGCCAGCAGCCAAGGGTGGGGTTCCTACGAGCAGTACTTC. This gives the protein CASSQGWGSYEQYF.